This passage covers 27 T cell receptor beta chains from one sample sequenced in a study of T cells in Graves' hyperthyroidism and ophthalmopathy. The TCR beta CDR3 regions underwent amplification using RNA transcripts as the source. When the TCR CDR3 underwent first-round RT-PCR, the HTBI primer set was used. TCRdb analysed the multiplex PCR reads with MiXCR anew, one entry per CDR3 protein. Seen here are around 700,000 distinct CDR3 sequences, 30% to 40% observed once, and the top ten hold approximately 31%. Material: blood. The source is a woman aged 40-49 years with Graves' hyperthyroidism.

The V gene is TRBV20-1, the J gene TRBJ2-7; no definite D call. Trimming shortened V by 0 bases and J by 7 bases, and 13 bases separated the two germline ends. The CDR3 is 13 amino acids. Per germline, CDR1 DFQATT and CDR2 SNEGSKA (reference sequence). DNA for the CDR3: TGCAGTGCTAGAGAGATGGGCGGTAGGGAGCAGTACTTC. This codes for CSAREMGGREQYF.

The table lists this clonotype with many counts. This sequence joins TRBV5-4 and TRBJ1-6, with 8 bases lining up with TRBD1. The length of the CDR3 is 16 residues. Germline loops: CDR1 SGHNT, CDR2 YYREEE (reference sequence). With V trimmed by 4 bases and J by 7 bases, 10 bases remained unmatched. As DNA, the CDR3 is TGTGCCAGCAGCCCTACGACAGGGGTCAACAATTCACCCCTCCACTTT. It yields the protein CASSPTTGVNNSPLHF.

V usage is TRBV20-1 and J usage is TRBJ1-1; tentatively, D is TRBD1 (5 bases). Germline CDR1 reads DFQATT; CDR2 reads SNEGSKA (reference sequence). The CDR3 loop spans 14 amino acids. V was pared by 6 bases and J by 0 bases, with 14 bases between. CDR3 in DNA: TGCAGTGCATTTAGGGGACGGCTGAACACTGAAGCTTTCTTT. This sequence encodes CSAFRGRLNTEAFF.

About this clonotype: It may be a read error: a sequence one base away is much more abundant. Since the CDR3 does not end with the conserved phenylalanine or tryptophan, this likely comes from a read error. This rearrangement joins TRBV7-2 to TRBJ1-6; unclear D gene. V shed 6 bases and J shed 11 bases, with 20 bases lying between them. CDR3 length: 15 residues. The germline V gene encodes CDR1 SGHTA and CDR2 FQGNSA. The CDR3 reads CASSYRTVGETPLHS. The DNA for the CDR3 is TGTGCCAGCAGTTACCGGACGGTGGGTGAGACACCCCTCCACTCT.

Concerning this clonotype: At one end, the junction sequence differs from germline, possibly due to a read error. The chain couples TRBV11-2 to TRBJ2-6; D is unresolved. CDR3 size: 14 residues. Germline V gives CDR1 SGHAT, CDR2 FQNNGV. The CDR3 reads CASSWGSEANVLTF. The CDR3 DNA is TGTGCCAGCAGCTGGGGTTCTGAGGCCAACGTCCTGACTTTC.

The rearrangement links TRBV29-1 to TRBJ1-1, with D unresolved. The CDR3 totals 13 residues. Trimming cost V 4 bases and J 6 bases, with 15 bases left between them. Germline CDR1 SQVTM, CDR2 ANQGSEA. DNA of the CDR3: TGCAGCGTTGGTAGGGTAGGGAGGTCTGAAGCTTTCTTT. It specifies CSVGRVGRSEAFF.

A word on this clonotype: A single base separates this from a much larger clone, so it may be a read error. The V gene is TRBV5-5, the J gene TRBJ1-4, with D uncertain. The germline CDR1 and CDR2 sequences are SGHKS and YYEKEE (reference sequence). The V end was cut by 7 bases, the J end by 5 bases, with 9 bases between. This CDR3 has 12 amino acids. CDR3 protein: CASCEPNEKLFF. The CDR3 DNA sequence: TGTGCCAGCTGCGAACCAAATGAAAAACTGTTTTTT.

This clonotype was found a few times. The genes are TRBV5-1 and TRBJ2-2, with TRBD1 as a possible D gene (5 bases). Germline CDR1 and CDR2: SGHRS and YFSETQ. The V end lost 1 base, the J end lost 4 bases, and 11 bases lay between the germline ends. CDR3 length: 15 amino acids. CDR3 amino acids: CASSLSQGGTGELFF. CDR3 nucleotides: TGCGCCAGCAGCTTGTCGCAGGGTGGCACCGGGGAGCTGTTTTTT.

This clonotype appeared a few times. V gene TRBV7-2 combines with J gene TRBJ1-6; 7 positions match TRBD1. V gave up 5 bases and J gave up 10 bases; unmatched junction bases: 11. Per germline, CDR1 SGHTA and CDR2 FQGNSA. The CDR3 spans 15 residues. The CDR3 sequence: CASSQTGQSGSPLHF. The CDR3 region has the DNA TGTGCCAGCAGCCAGACGGGACAGTCGGGCTCACCCCTCCACTTT.

The chain carries TRBV29-1 and TRBJ1-1; maybe TRBD1 (5 bases). Trimming left V 6 bases short and J 13 bases short, with 12 bases between. Germline values: CDR1 SQVTM, CDR2 ANQGSEA. The CDR3 runs to 9 residues. The CDR3 sequence is CSVADSDFF. For the CDR3, the DNA is TGCAGCGTCGCCGACAGTGATTTCTTT.

The chain is built from TRBV29-1 and TRBJ2-2; no clear D gene. Looked up from germline, CDR1 is SQVTM and CDR2 is ANQGSEA. The CDR3 runs to 13 residues. V was pared by 6 bases and J by 8 bases, with 16 bases between. CDR3 sequence: CSVETMIRGELFF. The CDR3 DNA is TGCAGCGTCGAAACTATGATCAGGGGGGAGCTGTTTTTT.

This chain joins TRBV7-3 and TRBJ1-2; 7 nucleotides agree with TRBD1. V shed 5 bases and J 4 bases; nucleotides not matched to a gene: 10. This CDR3 contains 15 residues. Germline V gives CDR1 SGHTA, CDR2 FQGTGA. For the CDR3, the DNA is TGTGCCAGCAGCCCCCCGTCAGGGGGAGGCTATGGCTACACCTTC. Translating gives CASSPPSGGGYGYTF.

This clonotype turned up a few times. This chain links TRBV6-6 with TRBJ1-2, with D possibly matching TRBD1 (6 bases). The CDR3 spans 11 residues. CDR1 and CDR2 from the germline V gene are MNHNY and SVGAGI (reference sequence). V was shortened by 4 bases and J by 8 bases, with 8 bases between the two germline ends. Here the CDR3 reads CASSSGVGYTF. CDR3 nucleotide sequence: TGTGCCAGCAGTTCAGGGGTCGGCTACACCTTC.

This clonotype occurred many times. The J gene is TRBJ1-4, the V gene TRBV25-1; no clear D gene. Germline V lookup: CDR1 MGHDK, CDR2 SYGVNS. The CDR3 runs to 15 residues. The V gene lost 7 bases and the J gene lost 5 bases, with 17 bases spanning the gap. CDR3 in DNA: TGTGCCAGCACCCCGACTTCGGGAATAAATGAAAAACTGTTTTTT. This sequence encodes CASTPTSGINEKLFF.

The rearrangement links TRBV25-1 to TRBJ2-5; D gene ambiguous. The J call could be wrong; TRBJ2-4 is a better fit for the DNA end. Germline CDR1 and CDR2: MGHDK and SYGVNS. The CDR3 covers 14 residues. CDR3 DNA: TGTGCCAGCAGTGAATGGGCGGACGTAAACATTCAGTACTTC. It yields the protein CASSEWADVNIQYF.

The rearrangement joins TRBV19 to TRBJ2-7; the match to TRBD2 covers 7 bases. The CDR3 sequence is 13 residues long. Losses at the gene ends were 7 bases for V and 4 bases for J; bases not matched to a gene: 7. Germline V gives CDR1 LNHDA, CDR2 SQIVND (reference sequence). The CDR3 protein is CASTLGLQYEQYF. CDR3 bases: TGTGCCAGTACCTTGGGACTACAATACGAGCAGTACTTC.

This clonotype was counted ten times or more. This chain uses TRBV7-2 with TRBJ1-2, with 8 bases lining up with TRBD1. V shed 2 bases, J shed 5 bases, and the junction held 4 bases outside the gene matches. Germline V gene sequence: CDR1 SGHTA, CDR2 FQGNSA. This CDR3 contains 14 residues. CDR3: CASSLTGGGYGYTF. The DNA for the CDR3 is TGTGCCAGCAGCTTAACAGGGGGGGGGTATGGCTACACCTTC.

This clonotype has a count of ten or more. The chain couples TRBV29-1 to TRBJ2-7, with TRBD1 matching over 7 bases. The CDR3 consists of 13 residues. Germline trimming cut 6 bases from V and 1 base from J; bases unmatched to any gene: 6. Germline CDR1 SQVTM, CDR2 ANQGSEA. The CDR3 protein is CSVIQGTSYEQYF. In nucleotides, the CDR3 is TGCAGCGTGATACAGGGGACATCCTACGAGCAGTACTTC.

This clonotype was seen only once. This chain links TRBV6-1 with TRBJ1-5, with D possibly being TRBD1 (5 bases). Trimming took 4 bases from V and 11 from J, leaving 12 bases between them. The CDR3 covers 12 residues. Germline V gene sequence: CDR1 MNHNS, CDR2 SASEGT. The CDR3 spells CASSGDAETQHF. DNA of the CDR3: TGTGCCAGCAGTGGGGACGCAGAGACCCAGCATTTT.

This sequence joins TRBV19 and TRBJ1-5, with TRBD1 as a possible D gene (6 bases). Germline assignment: CDR1 LNHDA and CDR2 SQIVND (reference sequence). The CDR3 extends over 16 amino acids. V was clipped by 5 bases and J by 3 bases, with 17 bases between them. The CDR3 is CASSPKGGPLNQPQHF. CDR3 nucleotides: TGTGCCAGTAGTCCTAAGGGGGGGCCCCTCAATCAGCCCCAGCATTTT.

V and J are TRBV4-3 and TRBJ1-2; TRBD1 is a possible D gene (5 bases). Trimming took 1 base from V and 4 from J, leaving 13 bases between them. The CDR3 loop spans 15 amino acids. The germline gives CDR1 LGHNA, CDR2 YSLEER. This chain's CDR3 is CASSQAGGDGYGYTF. CDR3 nucleotide sequence: TGCGCCAGCAGCCAAGCGGGGGGGGACGGCTATGGCTACACCTTC.

This clonotype was recorded many times. The chain's CDR3 is CASSELATTYEQYF. The CDR3 DNA is TGTGCCAGCAGCGAACTAGCGACGACCTACGAGCAGTACTTC. The V call is TRBV7-9, the J call TRBJ2-7, with TRBD2 matching over 7 bases. The junction had 6 bases not matched to a gene; V was cut back by 5 bases and J by 2 bases. The CDR3 loop spans 14 amino acids. Per the germline V gene, CDR1 is SEHNR and CDR2 is FQNEAQ (reference sequence).

A word on this clonotype: This sequence may be a read error, since a much larger clone differs from it by one base. As DNA, the CDR3 is TGTGCCAGCAGCCAGACAGGGGCGGGCAATCAGCCCCGGCATTTT. Translated: CASSQTGAGNQPRHF. The chain has TRBV7-9 and TRBJ1-5; 8 bases fit TRBD1. The germline V gene encodes CDR1 SEHNR and CDR2 FQNEAQ (reference sequence). The CDR3 runs to 15 residues. Using reference TRBV7-9 and TRBJ1-5 for the parts outside the CDR3, the full variable domain is DTGVSQNPRHKITKRGQNVTFRCDPISEHNRLYWYRQTLGQGPEFLTYFQNEAQLEKSRLLSDRFSAERPKGSFSTLEIQRTEQGDSAMYLCASSQTGAGNQPRHFGDGTRLSIL.

This clonotype was counted at least ten times. J is TRBJ1-2 and V is TRBV6-5, with 10 nucleotides matching TRBD1. From germline, CDR1 is MNHEY and CDR2 SVGAGI. J gave up 3 bases and V 10 bases, and 5 bases lay outside the gene matches. There are 13 residues in the CDR3. CDR3 in DNA: TGTGCCACCGCGACAGGGGGCGACTATGGCTACACCTTC. Translating gives CATATGGDYGYTF.

In its sample, this clonotype was seen many times. The V gene is TRBV7-9, the J gene TRBJ2-7; the match to TRBD1 covers 7 bases. The germline CDR1 and CDR2 sequences are SEHNR and FQNEAQ (reference sequence). The trim removed 5 bases at V and 6 bases at J, leaving 7 bases unmatched. CDR3 length: 13 amino acids. CDR3 sequence reads: CASSPTGLVEQYF. The CDR3 DNA is TGTGCCAGCAGCCCGACAGGGTTGGTCGAGCAGTACTTC.

This chain uses TRBV19 with TRBJ1-5; 9 bases map to TRBD1. The V and J ends lost 10 bases and 2 bases, in that order; junction bases with no gene match: 3. Per germline, CDR1 LNHDA and CDR2 SQIVND (reference sequence). This CDR3 has 13 residues. CDR3 loop: CATRTGGNQPQHF. The CDR3 DNA sequence: TGTGCCACCCGGACAGGGGGCAATCAGCCCCAGCATTTT.

This chain uses TRBV29-1 with TRBJ1-2; 8 bases map to TRBD1. Unmatched junction bases numbered 11, after V lost 4 bases and J lost 7 bases. Germline lookup yields CDR1 SQVTM and CDR2 ANQGSEA. CDR3 length: 14 residues. The CDR3 DNA follows: TGCAGCGTTGTTTCCGACAGGGGCTACGGTGGCTACACCTTC. Amino acid sequence: CSVVSDRGYGGYTF.